The 18 T cell receptor beta chains below come from one sample, sequenced in a study of blood T cell repertoires in COVID-19. Here immunoSEQ multiplex PCR was the method, and the copy in TCRdb shows in-frame clones only, minus some. This table holds approximately 250,000 clones, 85% found once. The sample was PBMCs or T cells enriched from blood (not recorded which). These receptors all come from a woman in her forties or fifties with acute COVID-19.

J is TRBJ1-2 and V is TRBV6-1, with 7 bases lining up with TRBD1. V shed 4 bases and J 6 bases; nucleotides not matched to a gene: 20. The CDR3 spans 18 residues. Germline V gives CDR1 MNHNS, CDR2 SASEGT. The CDR3 DNA follows: TGTGCCAGCAGTGGGCGGACAGGATGGGCCGGGACAAAGAATGGCTACACCTTC. Translated: CASSGRTGWAGTKNGYTF.

The V and J genes are TRBV19 and TRBJ1-5; 7 positions agree with TRBD1. Germline assignment: CDR1 LNHDA and CDR2 SQIVND (reference sequence). The junction had 14 bases not matched to a gene; V was cut back by 8 bases and J by 4 bases. CDR3 size: 16 residues. This CDR3 reads CASSLTSGGRNQPQHF. The CDR3, as DNA: TGTGCCAGTTCGCTAACCTCAGGGGGGCGAAATCAGCCCCAGCATTTT.

This chain joins TRBV19 and TRBJ1-2; 7 bases match TRBD1. CDR3 length equals 14 residues. V dropped 5 bases and J dropped 4; count of bases not matched to a gene: 7. Looked up from germline, CDR1 is LNHDA and CDR2 is SQIVND (reference sequence). The CDR3, as DNA: TGTGCCAGTAGTCGACAGGGCTCCAGCTATGGCTACACCTTC. Amino acids: CASSRQGSSYGYTF.

The gene calls are TRBV7-9 and TRBJ1-4; D perhaps matches TRBD1 (5 bases). The CDR3 loop spans 16 amino acids. Trimming cost V 0 bases and J 3 bases, with 11 bases left between them. In germline, CDR1 is SEHNR, CDR2 FQNEAQ (reference sequence). The CDR3 sequence is CASSLAAQGPNEKLFF. CDR3 coding DNA: TGTGCCAGCAGCTTAGCGGCCCAGGGCCCTAATGAAAAACTGTTTTTT.

With respect to this clone: Additional DNA sequences in this sample encode the identical CDR3. This chain links TRBV11-1 with TRBJ1-1; possibly TRBD1 for D (6 bases). The CDR3 has 15 residues. Trimming cost V 2 bases and J 1 base, with 11 bases left between them. From germline, CDR1 is SGHAT and CDR2 FQDESV (reference sequence). The CDR3 loop is CASSLSGGRNTEAFF. DNA of the CDR3: TGTGCCAGCAGCTTATCGGGGGGCCGGAACACTGAAGCTTTCTTT.

This clone was observed a few times. The rearrangement links TRBV3-1 (or the pseudogene TRBV3-2) to TRBJ2-1; a weak D match, TRBD1 (5 bases). V was trimmed by 3 bases and J by 6 bases, leaving 15 bases between them. This CDR3 is 15 amino acids long. Germline assignment: CDR1 LGHDT and CDR2 YNNKEL (reference sequence). The CDR3 DNA sequence: TGTGCCAGCAGCCAGCAAGGGGCAGGACCCAATGAGCAGTTCTTC. Translation gives CASSQQGAGPNEQFF.

J is TRBJ1-1 and V is TRBV7-3; perhaps TRBD1 as D (6 bases). Per the germline V gene, CDR1 is SGHTA and CDR2 is FQGTGA. Trimming took off 5 bases at V and 3 bases at J, with 10 bases between the two ends. The CDR3 length is 13 residues. CDR3 DNA: TGTGCCAGCAGCGTGACAGGTTACACTGAAGCTTTCTTT. It codes for CASSVTGYTEAFF.

The chain is built from TRBV7-2 and TRBJ1-2; 7 bases map to TRBD1. V dropped 5 bases and J dropped 8; count of bases not matched to a gene: 8. Germline V gene sequence: CDR1 SGHTA, CDR2 FQGNSA. The CDR3 has 13 residues. The CDR3 spells CASSPGTARGYTF. CDR3 coding DNA: TGTGCCAGCAGCCCTGGGACAGCCAGGGGCTACACCTTC. The complete variable domain, with remaining parts taken from reference TRBV7-2 and TRBJ1-2, reads GAGVSQSPSNKVTEKGKDVELRCDPISGHTALYWYRQSLGQGLEFLIYFQGNSAPDKSGLPSDRFSAERTGGSVSTLTIQRTQQEDSAVYLCASSPGTARGYTFGSGTRLTVV.

This clone came up a few times. CDR3 sequence: CASSFDGRTNSPLHF. In DNA form, the CDR3 reads TGTGCCAGCAGCTTTGACGGACGGACAAATTCACCCCTCCACTTT. V is TRBV5-8 and J is TRBJ1-6; D perhaps matches TRBD1 (5 bases). V was shortened by 2 bases and J by 7 bases, with 13 bases between the two germline ends. The CDR3 covers 15 residues. Germline CDR1 SGHTS, CDR2 YDEGEE.

The chain combines TRBV6-2 or TRBV6-3 with TRBJ1-4; TRBD1 agrees at 8 bases. The germline CDR1 and CDR2 sequences are MNHEY and SVGEGT. The CDR3 has 15 residues. The V segment lost 5 bases and the J segment 5 bases; nucleotides outside the gene matches: 7. CDR3 nucleotide sequence: TGTGCCAGCAGTCAACTCGACAGGGGAAATGAAAAACTGTTTTTT. Amino acid sequence: CASSQLDRGNEKLFF.

V usage is TRBV9 and J usage is TRBJ2-2, with D possibly matching TRBD1 (5 bases). Between the trimmed V and J ends, which lost 0 bases and 1 base, there was a span of 10 bases. Germline CDR1 is SGDLS and CDR2 is YYNGEE. CDR3 length: 16 amino acids. CDR3 in DNA: TGTGCCAGCAGCGTAGGGACGCAGGGGAACACCGGGGAGCTGTTTTTT. This encodes CASSVGTQGNTGELFF. The full variable domain, rest sourced from reference TRBV9 and TRBJ2-2, is DSGVTQTPKHLITATGQRVTLRCSPRSGDLSVYWYQQSLDQGLQFLIQYYNGEERAKGNILERFSAQQFPDLHSELNLSSLELGDSALYFCASSVGTQGNTGELFFGEGSRLTVL.

The chain joins TRBV5-1 to TRBJ2-4; TRBD1 matches at 10 bases. This CDR3 spans 15 amino acids. V lost 4 bases, J lost 6 bases, and 7 bases stayed unmatched. The germline V gene encodes CDR1 SGHRS and CDR2 YFSETQ. CDR3 bases: TGCGCCAGCAGCGCGGGGACAGGGGAATTAAACATTCAGTACTTC. Amino acids: CASSAGTGELNIQYF.

This sequence joins TRBV6-5 and TRBJ2-7; 11 nucleotides agree with TRBD1. This CDR3 is 14 amino acids long. V trimming: 6 bases; J trimming: 3 bases; junction bases outside the gene matches: 4. Germline V gene data show CDR1 as MNHEY and CDR2 as SVGAGI. The CDR3 reads CASRGTGGLYEQYF. CDR3 DNA sequence: TGTGCCAGCAGGGGGACAGGGGGTCTCTACGAGCAGTACTTC.

The J gene is TRBJ2-2, the V gene TRBV12-3 or TRBV12-4; D possibly corresponds to TRBD2 (6 bases). V was pared by 6 bases and J by 6 bases, with 11 bases between. This CDR3 region has 13 residues. DNA of the CDR3: TGTGCCAGCAGCCAGGGACTGCCCGGGGAGCTGTTTTTT. It specifies CASSQGLPGELFF.

This clone occurred many times. This chain connects TRBV27 to TRBJ1-2; no clear D gene. V lost 4 bases, J lost 2 bases, and 11 bases lay in between. CDR3 length: 14 residues. Germline V gene data show CDR1 as MNHEY and CDR2 as SMNVEV (reference sequence). The CDR3 DNA is TGTGCCAGCAGTTCCATGGAGAGCAACTATGGCTACACCTTC. This translates into CASSSMESNYGYTF.

The gene calls are TRBV6-1 and TRBJ1-1; D gene unclear. Trimming removed 1 base from V and 1 base from J, with 7 bases in between. CDR1 is MNHNS, CDR2 SASEGT, per germline. This CDR3 is 14 amino acids long. The CDR3 region has the DNA TGTGCCAGCAGTGAAGAGTGGGCGAACACTGAAGCTTTCTTT. Translation gives CASSEEWANTEAFF.

CDR3 nucleotides: TGTGCCAGCTCACGATTAGGACTAGCGCCAACGAACACCGGGGAGCTGTTTTTT. Translation gives CASSRLGLAPTNTGELFF. V and J are TRBV18 and TRBJ2-2; 9 bases agree with TRBD2. V shed 4 bases, J shed 0 bases, and the junction held 9 bases outside the gene matches. Germline V gene lookup returns CDR1 KGHSH and CDR2 LQKENI. The CDR3 consists of 18 residues.

V gene TRBV19 combines with J gene TRBJ2-7; D perhaps matches TRBD1 (5 bases). V gave up 5 bases and J gave up 5 bases, with 10 bases separating them. CDR3 size: 12 residues. Germline loops: CDR1 LNHDA, CDR2 SQIVND (reference sequence). This CDR3 is CASSDRGNEQYF. In DNA, the CDR3 is TGTGCCAGTAGTGATAGGGGTAACGAGCAGTACTTC. Based on the CDR3 plus reference TRBV19 and TRBJ2-7, the full variable domain is DGGITQSPKYLFRKEGQNVTLSCEQNLNHDAMYWYRQDPGQGLRLIYYSQIVNDFQKGDIAEGYSVSREKKESFPLTVTSAQKNPTAFYLCASSDRGNEQYFGPGTRLTVT.